This TCR beta chain was recorded in a study of T cell changes during pregnancy in multiple sclerosis. CDR1 is SGHAT and CDR2 is FQDESV in the germline V gene (reference sequence). The length of the CDR3 is 17 residues. V was pared by 2 bases and J by 2 bases, with 17 bases between. The data were produced by immunoSEQ multiplex PCR, yet TCRdb's version contains in-frame clones alone and is incomplete. This table holds tens of thousands of clones, about nine tenths found once. The sequencing here drew on CD8+ T cells from peripheral blood mononuclear cells, taken before pregnancy. The source is a female donor with multiple sclerosis, enrolled in a pregnancy study. The chain recombines TRBV11-1 with TRBJ2-3, with D possibly being TRBD2 (5 bases). The DNA for the CDR3 is TGTGCCAGCAGCTTAACGCAAGCGGAGGCCTACACAGATACGCAGTATTTT. Encoded protein: CASSLTQAEAYTDTQYF. Variable domain in full (rest from reference TRBV11-1 and TRBJ2-3): EAEVAQSPRYKITEKSQAVAFWCDPISGHATLYWYRQILGQGPELLVQFQDESVVDDSQLPKDRFSAERLKGVDSTLKIQPAELGDSAMYLCASSLTQAEAYTDTQYFGPGTRLTVL.